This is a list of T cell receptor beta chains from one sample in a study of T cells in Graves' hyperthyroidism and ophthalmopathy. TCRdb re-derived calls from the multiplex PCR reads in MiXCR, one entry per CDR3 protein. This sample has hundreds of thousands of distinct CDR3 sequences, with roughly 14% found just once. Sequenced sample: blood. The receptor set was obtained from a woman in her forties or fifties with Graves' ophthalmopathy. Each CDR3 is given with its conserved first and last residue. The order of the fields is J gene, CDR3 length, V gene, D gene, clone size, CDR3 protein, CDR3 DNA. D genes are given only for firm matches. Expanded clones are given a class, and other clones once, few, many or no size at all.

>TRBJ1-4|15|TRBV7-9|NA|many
CASSSKGDPNEKLFF
TGTGCCAGCAGCTCTAAGGGGGATCCCAATGAAAAACTGTTTTTT
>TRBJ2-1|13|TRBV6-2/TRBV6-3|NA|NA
CASSYLLGIGQFF
TGTGCCAGCAGTTACTTGCTGGGGATCGGGCAGTTCTTC
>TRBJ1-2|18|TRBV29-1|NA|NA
CSVETIKIQGSNNYGYTF
TGCAGCGTTGAAACTATAAAGATACAGGGCTCCAATAACTATGGCTACACCTTC
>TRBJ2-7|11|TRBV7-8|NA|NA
CASSATGEQYF
TGTGCCAGCAGCGCCACAGGGGAGCAGTACTTC
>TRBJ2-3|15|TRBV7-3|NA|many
CASSLTGRPADTQYF
TGTGCCAGCAGCTTAACGGGTCGGCCGGCAGATACGCAGTATTTT
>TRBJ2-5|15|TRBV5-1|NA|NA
CASSSRGDPQETQYF
TGCGCCAGCAGCTCCAGGGGCGACCCCCAAGAGACCCAGTACTTC
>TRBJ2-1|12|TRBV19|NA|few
CASSTLYNEQFF
TGTGCCAGTAGTACCCTCTACAATGAGCAGTTCTTC
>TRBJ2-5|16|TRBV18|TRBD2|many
CASSSRSSGLQETQYF
TGTGCCAGCTCCTCGAGATCTAGCGGACTTCAAGAGACCCAGTACTTC
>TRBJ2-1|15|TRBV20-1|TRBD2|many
CSATGLAGGYNEQFF
TGCAGTGCAACCGGACTAGCGGGAGGTTATAATGAGCAGTTCTTC
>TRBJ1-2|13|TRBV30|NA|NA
CASTIEFQNGYTF
TGTGCCTCCACGATAGAGTTTCAGAATGGCTACACCTTC